Following are 16 T cell receptor beta chains from one sample sequenced in a study of cytomegalovirus exposure and HLA in healthy donors. Researchers ran the PCR with 60 Vbeta and 13 Jbeta primers. Clones were sequenced by immunoSEQ multiplex PCR, and TCRdb holds only the in-frame ones, with some missing. Found here are roughly 120,000 clones; the top ten clones hold about 2.2%. Sequencing input: PBMCs. These receptors originate from a man between 35 and 55 years old in good health and CMV-seronegative.

CDR3 residues: CASSRNSGSTTDTQYF. CDR3 DNA: TGTGCCAGCAGTAGAAACAGCGGGAGTACGACAGATACGCAGTATTTT. This chain links TRBV6-6 with TRBJ2-3; 8 bases fit TRBD2. The CDR3 extends over 16 amino acids. Germline loops: CDR1 MNHNY, CDR2 SVGAGI (reference sequence). J lost 3 bases, V lost 5 bases, and 10 bases had no gene match.

This chain connects TRBV4-2 to TRBJ2-1; 10 bases agree with TRBD2. CDR3 length: 17 residues. The V and J ends lost 1 base and 3 bases, in that order; junction bases with no gene match: 6. Germline loops: CDR1 LGHNA, CDR2 YNFKEQ. CDR3 loop: CASSQVSSGSVYNEQFF. CDR3 bases: TGTGCCAGCAGCCAAGTCTCTAGCGGGAGTGTCTACAATGAGCAGTTCTTC.

This chain's CDR3 is CASSDVGLAGEQFF. The CDR3 nucleotides are TGTGCCAGCAGTGACGTTGGACTAGCCGGGGAGCAGTTCTTC. V and J are TRBV6-4 and TRBJ2-1; 8 bases are shared with TRBD2. CDR3 length: 14 residues. V lost 2 bases and J lost 10; bases outside the gene matches: 7. CDR1 and CDR2 from the germline V gene are MRHNA and SNTAGT.

The J gene is TRBJ1-1, the V gene TRBV6-5, with a weak D call TRBD1 (6 bases). V shed 2 bases and J shed 6 bases, with 13 bases lying between them. The CDR3 is made up of 14 amino acids. Germline CDR1 reads MNHEY; CDR2 reads SVGAGI. CDR3: CASSYAYRDPEAFF. The CDR3, as DNA: TGTGCCAGCAGTTACGCCTACAGGGATCCTGAAGCTTTCTTT.

This chain links TRBV13 with TRBJ1-1, with 7 bases aligning to TRBD1. The CDR3 spans 14 residues. V lost 6 bases and J lost 3; bases outside the gene matches: 7. Per the germline V gene, CDR1 is PRHDT and CDR2 is FYEKMQ (reference sequence). DNA for the CDR3: TGTGCCAGCAGACCCGACAGGGATTACACTGAAGCTTTCTTT. This encodes CASRPDRDYTEAFF.

Remarks on this clone: The junction shows a germline mismatch at one end, possibly a read error. The V gene is TRBV6-6, the J gene TRBJ1-5; D is unclear. The CDR3 totals 15 residues. In germline, CDR1 is MNHNY, CDR2 SVGAGI (reference sequence). CDR3 residues: CTSSYEGSNNQPQHF. CDR3 in DNA: TGTACCAGCAGTTACGAGGGTTCGAACAATCAGCCCCAGCATTTT.

The CDR3, as DNA: TGTGCCAGCAGCGGGTGGCAGGGGGAGGCCATATATTTT. Its translation: CASSGWQGEAIYF. This chain joins TRBV5-4 and TRBJ1-3, with 7 bases lining up with TRBD1. V gave up 4 bases and J gave up 11 bases; unmatched junction bases: 9. This CDR3 region has 13 residues. CDR1 SGHNT and CDR2 YYREEE come from the germline V gene (reference sequence).

The chain carries TRBV6-6 and TRBJ2-3, with 10 bases lining up with TRBD2. From germline, CDR1 is MNHNY and CDR2 SVGAGI (reference sequence). V dropped 1 base and J dropped 2; count of bases not matched to a gene: 3. CDR3 length equals 16 residues. The chain's CDR3 is CASSYWTSGDTDTQYF. CDR3 sequence (DNA): TGTGCCAGCAGTTACTGGACTAGCGGTGACACAGATACGCAGTATTTT.

This chain links TRBV7-9 with TRBJ1-6, with no clear D. Germline V CDR1 and CDR2: SEHNR, FQNEAQ (reference sequence). The CDR3 length is 12 residues. V lost 5 bases and J 10 bases, leaving 9 bases between the germline ends. For the CDR3, the DNA is TGTGCCAGCAGCCCCGTCGGGTCACCCCTCCACTTT. Protein product: CASSPVGSPLHF. Based on the CDR3 plus reference TRBV7-9 and TRBJ1-6, the full variable domain is DTGVSQNPRHKITKRGQNVTFRCDPISEHNRLYWYRQTLGQGPEFLTYFQNEAQLEKSRLLSDRFSAERPKGSFSTLEIQRTEQGDSAMYLCASSPVGSPLHFGNGTRLTVT.

V usage is TRBV11-3 and J usage is TRBJ2-3; TRBD2 matches at 8 bases. V shed 6 bases and J 4 bases; nucleotides not matched to a gene: 12. The CDR3 length is 16 residues. Germline CDR1 and CDR2: SGHNT and YENEEA. CDR3 sequence reads: CASRAPGLVHPDTQYF. The CDR3, as DNA: TGTGCCAGCAGAGCGCCGGGACTAGTTCATCCAGATACGCAGTATTTT.

This sequence joins TRBV5-4 and TRBJ2-1; 7 positions agree with TRBD2. V shed 4 bases, J shed 1 base, and the junction held 5 bases outside the gene matches. The CDR3 extends over 15 amino acids. Looked up from germline, CDR1 is SGHNT and CDR2 is YYREEE (reference sequence). The CDR3 is CASSQGGGSYNEQFF. For the CDR3, the DNA is TGTGCCAGCAGCCAAGGCGGGGGTTCCTACAATGAGCAGTTCTTC.

J is TRBJ2-7 and V is TRBV5-1, with D possibly TRBD2 on 5 matching bases. V lost 3 bases, J lost 6 bases, and 13 bases lay in between. There are 13 residues in the CDR3. CDR1 and CDR2 (germline): SGHRS, YFSETQ. In nucleotides, the CDR3 is TGCGCCAGCAGCTATGGGGAGTTGGTCGAGCAGTACTTC. This translates into CASSYGELVEQYF. The entire variable domain, with the rest obtained from reference TRBV5-1 and TRBJ2-7, is as follows: KAGVTQTPRYLIKTRGQQVTLSCSPISGHRSVSWYQQTPGQGLQFLFEYFSETQRNKGNFPGRFSGRQFSNSRSEMNVSTLELGDSALYLCASSYGELVEQYFGPGTRLTVT.

The chain couples TRBV19 to TRBJ2-4, with 11 bases matching TRBD2. CDR3 size: 19 residues. J lost 0 bases, V lost 5 bases, and 12 bases had no gene match. The germline CDR1 and CDR2 sequences are LNHDA and SQIVND (reference sequence). CDR3 sequence: CASSFRLAGQEIAKNIQYF. The CDR3 coding sequence is TGTGCCAGTAGTTTCCGACTAGCGGGACAAGAGATAGCCAAAAACATTCAGTACTTC. Full variable domain (remainder filled in from reference TRBV19 and TRBJ2-4): DGGITQSPKYLFRKEGQNVTLSCEQNLNHDAMYWYRQDPGQGLRLIYYSQIVNDFQKGDIAEGYSVSREKKESFPLTVTSAQKNPTAFYLCASSFRLAGQEIAKNIQYFGAGTRLSVL.

The V and J genes are TRBV6-4 and TRBJ2-1; maybe TRBD2 (5 bases). Trimming took off 10 bases at V and 5 bases at J, with 18 bases between the two ends. Germline CDR1 MRHNA, CDR2 SNTAGT. This CDR3 contains 14 residues. The CDR3 nucleotides are TGTGCCACGAGCGAACTAACGGGGAACAATGAGCAGTTCTTC. Amino acid sequence: CATSELTGNNEQFF.

The J gene is TRBJ2-5, the V gene TRBV10-3; 10 positions match TRBD2. The V gene's germline CDR1 is ENHRY and CDR2 SYGVKD. The trim removed 6 bases at V and 3 bases at J, leaving 7 bases unmatched. The CDR3 is made up of 15 amino acids. The CDR3 here is CAIRIASGRKETQYF. The CDR3 bases are TGTGCCATCAGGATTGCTAGCGGGAGAAAAGAGACCCAGTACTTC.

The V and J genes are TRBV5-1 and TRBJ1-1; no clear D. Germline-derived CDR1 and CDR2 are SGHRS and YFSETQ. This CDR3 is built from 13 residues. Trimming took 4 bases from V and 6 from J, leaving 13 bases between them. As DNA, the CDR3 is TGCGCCAGCAGCCTACCGGGAAAACCTGAAGCTTTCTTT. This sequence encodes CASSLPGKPEAFF.